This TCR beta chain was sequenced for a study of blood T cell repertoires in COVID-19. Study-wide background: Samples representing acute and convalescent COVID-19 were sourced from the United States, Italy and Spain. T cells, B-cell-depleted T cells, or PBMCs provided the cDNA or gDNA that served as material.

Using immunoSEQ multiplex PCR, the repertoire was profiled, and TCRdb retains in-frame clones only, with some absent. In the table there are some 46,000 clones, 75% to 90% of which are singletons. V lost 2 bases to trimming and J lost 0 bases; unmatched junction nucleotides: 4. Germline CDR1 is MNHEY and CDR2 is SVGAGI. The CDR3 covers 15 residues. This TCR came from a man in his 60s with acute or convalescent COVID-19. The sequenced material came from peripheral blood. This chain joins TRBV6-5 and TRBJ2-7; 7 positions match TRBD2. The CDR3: CASSYDGRSSYEQYF. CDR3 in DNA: TGTGCCAGCAGTTACGACGGGAGGAGCTCCTACGAGCAGTACTTC.